A selection of T cell receptor beta chains follows, all from one sample in a study of high-grade serous ovarian cancer treatment subgroups. Libraries were prepared by immunoSEQ multiplex PCR; TCRdb keeps only in-frame clonotypes and omits some of them. The sample lists over 6,000 clones, around 79% occurring once. Sequenced material: tumor tissue. These receptors originate from a human donor with high-grade serous ovarian cancer. The CDR3 runs from the conserved cysteine through the conserved F or W. The D gene is left open where the match is weak. Size tells how often a clone was seen (once, few, many) or the class of an expanded clone, and some rows leave it out.

CDR3aa	CDR3nt	len	j_gene	d_gene	abundance	v_gene
CASSLVPGGGTQYF	TGTGCCAGCAGCTTAGTCCCCGGGGGGGGGACCCAGTACTTC	14	TRBJ2-5	TRBD2	-	TRBV11-2
CASSLRTLGETQYF	TGTGCCAGTAGTTTACGGACACTTGGAGAGACCCAGTACTTC	14	TRBJ2-5	-	-	TRBV19
CASSLANGGTYEQYF	TGTGCCAGCAGCTTGGCCAATGGAGGTACCTACGAGCAGTACTTC	15	TRBJ2-7	-	-	TRBV5-5
CASSLGGWGTEAFF	TGTGCCAGCAGCCTCGGTGGCTGGGGCACTGAAGCTTTCTTT	14	TRBJ1-1	-	-	TRBV5-8
CASSQLAQSTPAGDTQYF	TGCGCCAGCAGCCAACTAGCCCAATCTACCCCCGCAGGGGATACGCAGTATTTT	18	TRBJ2-3	-	-	TRBV4-1
CASSRDRPNTGELFF	TGTGCCAGCTCACGTGACAGGCCCAACACCGGGGAGCTGTTTTTT	15	TRBJ2-2	-	-	TRBV18
CASGLTGVDVGYTF	TGTGCCAGTGGCCTGACAGGGGTGGATGTAGGCTACACCTTC	14	TRBJ1-2	TRBD1	-	TRBV19
CASSLMGGGAVEQFF	TGTGCCAGCAGTTTAATGGGCGGGGGGGCCGTGGAGCAGTTCTTC	15	TRBJ2-1	TRBD2	-	TRBV27
CASSPTSINTEAFF	TGCGCCAGCAGCCCGACGAGTATCAACACTGAAGCTTTCTTT	14	TRBJ1-1	-	-	TRBV5-1
CASSSSSPLGRNYGYTF	TGTGCCAGCAGCTCTTCTTCGCCCTTGGGACGGAACTATGGCTACACCTTC	17	TRBJ1-2	-	few	TRBV12-1
CASSRLAGAGGELFF	TGTGCCAGTAGTAGACTAGCGGGGGCGGGCGGGGAGCTGTTTTTT	15	TRBJ2-2	TRBD2	-	TRBV19
CASSLRAGASGGNEQFF	TGTGCCAGCAGCTTGAGAGCGGGGGCTAGCGGGGGCAATGAGCAGTTCTTC	17	TRBJ2-1	TRBD2	-	TRBV5-8
CASSQRCGEQYF	TGCGCCAGCAGTCAACGATGTGGGGAGCAGTACTTC	12	TRBJ2-7	-	few	TRBV23-1
CASRGDRYEKLFF	TGTGCCAGCAGAGGGGACAGATATGAAAAACTGTTTTTT	13	TRBJ1-4	TRBD1	-	TRBV6-5
CASSLEKGLHEKLFF	TGTGCCAGCAGCTTAGAGAAGGGGTTACATGAAAAACTGTTTTTT	15	TRBJ1-4	-	-	TRBV7-2
CATSRDWGTGELFF	TGTGCCACCAGCAGAGATTGGGGAACCGGGGAGCTGTTTTTT	14	TRBJ2-2	-	-	TRBV15
CASSSTGTVISPLHF	TGCGCCAGCAGCTCAACCGGGACAGTGATTTCACCCCTCCACTTT	15	TRBJ1-6	TRBD1	-	TRBV5-1
CASGGPGQGAYEQYF	TGTGCCAGCGGGGGGCCGGGACAGGGAGCCTACGAGCAGTACTTC	15	TRBJ2-7	TRBD1	-	TRBV7-9
CASSPSGGNTEAFF	TGTGCCAGCTCACCGTCAGGGGGGAACACTGAAGCTTTCTTT	14	TRBJ1-1	TRBD1	-	TRBV18
CASSQPESTEAFF	TGTGCCAGCAGCCAGCCGGAGAGCACTGAAGCTTTCTTT	13	TRBJ1-1	-	-	TRBV14
CASSLGGQGSNYGYTF	TGTGCCAGCAGTTTGGGTGGGCAGGGGAGTAACTATGGCTACACCTTC	16	TRBJ1-2	-	-	TRBV2
CASSFGGVNGELFF	TGTGCCAGCAGCTTTGGCGGGGTTAACGGGGAGCTGTTTTTT	14	TRBJ2-2	-	once	TRBV7-9
CASSPGKDTEAFF	TGCGCCAGCAGCCCGGGGAAGGACACTGAAGCTTTCTTT	13	TRBJ1-1	-	-	TRBV5-1
CASSLFRGGYEQYF	TGTGCCAGCAGCTTGTTTAGGGGGGGATACGAGCAGTACTTC	14	TRBJ2-7	-	-	TRBV7-2
CASSLGLAKGEQYF	TGTGCCAGCAGCTTGGGACTAGCGAAGGGGGAGCAGTACTTC	14	TRBJ2-7	TRBD2	-	TRBV5-5
CASSSGLGQGPEQYF	TGTGCCAGCAGCTCCGGTCTCGGACAGGGTCCCGAGCAGTACTTC	15	TRBJ2-7	TRBD1	few	TRBV7-2
CASSGSSNSYEQYF	TGCGCCAGCAGCGGGTCGTCCAACTCCTACGAGCAGTACTTC	14	TRBJ2-7	-	-	TRBV5-1
CATSIGAGGPDTQYF	TGTGCCACCAGCATAGGAGCGGGGGGGCCAGATACGCAGTATTTT	15	TRBJ2-3	TRBD2	-	TRBV15
CASSEGQGGFSYEQYF	TGCGCCAGCAGCGAGGGACAGGGGGGGTTCTCTTACGAGCAGTACTTC	16	TRBJ2-7	TRBD1	few	TRBV5-1
CASSSDNPSSTDTQYF	TGTGCCAGCAGTTCCGACAACCCTTCTAGCACAGATACGCAGTATTTT	16	TRBJ2-3	-	-	TRBV6-5
CASSEYGTGNTGELFF	TGTGCCAGCAGTGAATATGGGACAGGGAACACCGGGGAGCTGTTTTTT	16	TRBJ2-2	TRBD1	-	TRBV2
CASSPQVYQATYNSPLHF	TGTGCCAGCAGCCCACAAGTTTACCAAGCTACTTATAATTCACCCCTCCACTTT	18	TRBJ1-6	-	-	TRBV13
CASSKATTTDTQYF	TGTGCCAGTTCCAAAGCGACCACCACAGATACGCAGTATTTT	14	TRBJ2-3	-	-	TRBV6-5
CSVAEGNGYTF	TGCAGCGTTGCGGAGGGAAATGGCTACACCTTC	11	TRBJ1-2	-	-	TRBV29-1
CASSPRAFGEGEQFF	TGCGCCAGCAGCCCTCGGGCATTTGGGGAGGGTGAGCAGTTCTTC	15	TRBJ2-1	TRBD2	-	TRBV4-1
CASSPRGAAYGYTF	TGTGCCAGCAGCCCCAGGGGCGCGGCCTATGGCTACACCTTC	14	TRBJ1-2	-	-	TRBV9
CASTRRGSGNTIYF	TGTGCCAGCACCCGAAGGGGGTCTGGAAACACCATATATTTT	14	TRBJ1-3	-	-	TRBV11-2
CASSQGGGETQYF	TGTGCCAGCAGTCAGGGGGGCGGGGAGACCCAGTACTTC	13	TRBJ2-5	-	-	TRBV6-5
CASSLDSSSYNEQFF	TGTGCCAGCAGTTTGGACTCGAGCTCCTACAATGAGCAGTTCTTC	15	TRBJ2-1	-	once	TRBV6-6
CASSQDSWEQFF	TGTGCCAGCTCACAGGACAGCTGGGAGCAGTTCTTC	12	TRBJ2-1	-	-	TRBV18
CASSLARDQETQYF	TGTGCCAGCAGCTTAGCGCGCGATCAAGAGACCCAGTACTTC	14	TRBJ2-5	-	-	TRBV7-9
CATSSYSPPRGETQYF	TGTGCCACCAGCAGCTATAGTCCTCCCCGAGGGGAGACCCAGTACTTC	16	TRBJ2-5	-	-	TRBV15
CASSQEKDIYEQYF	TGTGCCAGCAGCCAAGAGAAGGACATTTACGAGCAGTACTTC	14	TRBJ2-7	-	-	TRBV4-2
CASRPGLAVYNEQFF	TGTGCCAGCAGACCTGGACTAGCGGTATACAATGAGCAGTTCTTC	15	TRBJ2-1	TRBD2	-	TRBV6-5
CASSWEQGAGELFF	TGTGCCAGCAGCTGGGAACAGGGAGCCGGGGAGCTGTTTTTT	14	TRBJ2-2	-	-	TRBV7-3
CASSSGQQNNEKLFF	TGTGCCAGCAGCTCGGGACAGCAGAATAATGAAAAACTGTTTTTT	15	TRBJ1-4	TRBD1	-	TRBV5-5
CASSFEGISGANVLTF	TGTGCCAGCAGTTTCGAGGGTATCTCTGGGGCCAACGTCCTGACTTTC	16	TRBJ2-6	-	-	TRBV27
CASSLGGGPYEQYF	TGTGCCAGCAGCTTGGGAGGGGGCCCCTACGAGCAGTACTTC	14	TRBJ2-7	-	-	TRBV7-9
CASSYQASETQYF	TGTGCCAGCAGTTATCAAGCCTCAGAGACCCAGTACTTC	13	TRBJ2-5	-	once	TRBV6-6
CASVVAGLSTDTQYF	TGTGCCAGCGTAGTAGCGGGGTTAAGCACAGATACGCAGTATTTT	15	TRBJ2-3	TRBD2	-	TRBV2
CASGGGPHSNQPQHF	TGTGCCAGCGGGGGGGGCCCTCATAGCAATCAGCCCCAGCATTTT	15	TRBJ1-5	-	-	TRBV18
CASSQTKRGTVNEKLFF	TGCGCCAGCAGTCAAACAAAAAGAGGGACGGTTAATGAAAAACTGTTTTTT	17	TRBJ1-4	-	-	TRBV23-1
CASSQTGTDTQYF	TGCGCCAGCAGCCAGACAGGCACAGATACGCAGTATTTT	13	TRBJ2-3	-	once	TRBV4-3
CASSLGGTSSGNTIYF	TGCGCCAGCAGCTTGGGCGGGACCAGCTCTGGAAACACCATATATTTT	16	TRBJ1-3	-	-	TRBV5-1
CSATRAGMYEQYF	TGCAGCGCGACCCGGGCCGGAATGTACGAGCAGTACTTC	13	TRBJ2-7	-	once	TRBV29-1
CASSQDGTNNSPLHF	TGTGCCAGCAGCCAAGACGGGACAAATAATTCACCCCTCCACTTT	15	TRBJ1-6	-	-	TRBV14
CSARLVYEQYF	TGCAGTGCCCGACTAGTCTACGAGCAGTACTTC	11	TRBJ2-7	-	once	TRBV20-1
CASSLYFSRGANSNTGELFF	TGTGCCAGCAGCCTTTACTTCTCCAGGGGCGCAAATTCGAACACCGGGGAGCTGTTTTTT	20	TRBJ2-2	-	large	TRBV21-1
CAADRANRGAEQYF	TGTGCCGCAGACCGGGCCAACAGGGGCGCCGAGCAGTACTTC	14	TRBJ2-7	TRBD1	-	TRBV6-1
CASSRDFSSYEQYF	TGTGCCAGCAGCCGGGACTTCTCCTCCTACGAGCAGTACTTC	14	TRBJ2-7	-	-	TRBV6-5